The 2 T cell receptor beta chains listed next were all sequenced from one sample in a study of blood T cell repertoires in COVID-19. Sequenced by immunoSEQ multiplex PCR; TCRdb stores in-frame clones only, minus some. The sample comprises some 130,000 clones, roughly 90% of which are singletons, and over 3.5% rests with the top ten. Source material: peripheral blood. Receptors were obtained from a man in his fifties with active COVID-19.

This sequence joins TRBV11-2 and TRBJ2-2, with 10 bases that match TRBD1. The V gene's germline CDR1 is SGHAT and CDR2 FQNNGV. There are 15 residues in the CDR3. V was pared by 5 bases and J by 1 base, with 1 base of the junction left unmatched. The CDR3 DNA sequence: TGTGCCAGCAGCCGGGACAGGGGGAACACCGGGGAGCTGTTTTTT. Protein sequence: CASSRDRGNTGELFF.

This CDR3 is CASSPGAGWYGYTF. CDR3 nucleotide sequence: TGTGCCAGCAGCCCCGGTGCGGGGTGGTATGGCTACACCTTC. V usage is TRBV27 and J usage is TRBJ1-2; no firm D call. V shed 6 bases and J shed 5 bases, with 16 bases lying between them. This CDR3 has 14 residues. Per germline, CDR1 MNHEY and CDR2 SMNVEV (reference sequence).